Below, one T cell receptor beta chain is given with its context. Its specificity is not known. In TCRdb, the 5' RACE reads were re-called with MiXCR into one record per CDR3 protein. The sample lists just under 600,000 distinct CDR3 sequences, about 14% occurring once. This sample is part of a study of T cells after yellow fever vaccination. Study-wide results and limits: The booster response re-showed most primary clones: about 96% CD4, about 89% CD8. It was a weaker secondary response, yet one that peaked faster, at day 5 versus 15.

The CDR3 sequence is 15 residues long. Looked up from germline, CDR1 is SGHRS and CDR2 is YFSETQ. The V and J ends lost 0 bases and 3 bases, in that order; junction bases with no gene match: 4. The receptor's source is a man aged 25-45 years who received the YFV17D yellow fever vaccine. The sample here was PBMCs, taken on the day of the yellow fever booster vaccination. The V gene is TRBV5-1, the J gene TRBJ2-7; 9 nucleotides line up with TRBD1. CDR3 bases: TGCGCCAGCAGCTTGGGTGGGGACAGGGTCTACGAGCAGTACTTC. It translates to CASSLGGDRVYEQYF.